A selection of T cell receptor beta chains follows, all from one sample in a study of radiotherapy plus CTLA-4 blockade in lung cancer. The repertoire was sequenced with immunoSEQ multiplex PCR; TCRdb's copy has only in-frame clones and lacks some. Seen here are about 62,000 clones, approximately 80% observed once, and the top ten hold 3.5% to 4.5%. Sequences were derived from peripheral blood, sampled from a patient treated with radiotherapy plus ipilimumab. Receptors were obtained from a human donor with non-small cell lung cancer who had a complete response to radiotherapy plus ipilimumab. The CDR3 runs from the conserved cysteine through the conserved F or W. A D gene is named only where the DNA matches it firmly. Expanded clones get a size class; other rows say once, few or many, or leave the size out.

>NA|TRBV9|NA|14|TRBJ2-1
TGTGCCAGCAGCGTGTCGACAGACTCGACCGGGCAGTTCTTC
CASSVSTDSTGQFF
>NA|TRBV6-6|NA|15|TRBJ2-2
TGTGCCAGCAGTTACGCAGGGACGAACACCGGGGAGCTGTTTTTT
CASSYAGTNTGELFF
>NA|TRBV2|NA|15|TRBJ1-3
TGTGCCAGCAGTATCCGCCCGCAGGCTGGAAACACCATATATTTT
CASSIRPQAGNTIYF
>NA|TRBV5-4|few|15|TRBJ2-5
TGTGCCAGCAGCTCGGAACCGGGGGCCCAAGAGACCCAGTACTTC
CASSSEPGAQETQYF
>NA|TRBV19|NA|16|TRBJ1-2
TGTGCCACCGAACGGGGGTGGCAGGGCGGTGGTGATGGCTACACCTTC
CATERGWQGGGDGYTF
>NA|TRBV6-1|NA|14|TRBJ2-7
TGTGCCAGCACCCTCGGGTTGGGGGCCTACGAGCAGTACTTC
CASTLGLGAYEQYF
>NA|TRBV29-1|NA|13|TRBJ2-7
TGCAGCGTTGAGACCTCGGCAGGGACCGAGCAGTACTTC
CSVETSAGTEQYF
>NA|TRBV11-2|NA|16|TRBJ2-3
TGTGCCAGCAGCGCCAGACAGTGGTCTAGCACAGATACGCAGTATTTT
CASSARQWSSTDTQYF
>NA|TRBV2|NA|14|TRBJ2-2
TGTGCCAGCATCGGGACCTCGAACACCGGGGAGCTGTTTTTT
CASIGTSNTGELFF
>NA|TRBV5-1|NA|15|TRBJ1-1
TGCGCCAGCAGCCGGGGGACAAAGGGCAACACTGAAGCTTTCTTT
CASSRGTKGNTEAFF
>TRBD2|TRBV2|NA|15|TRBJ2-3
TGTGCCAGCAAGTTTGGGCAGCGGGAGGCAGATACGCAGTATTTT
CASKFGQREADTQYF
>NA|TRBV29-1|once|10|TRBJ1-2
TGCAGCGTTAAGGGGAATGGCTACACCTTC
CSVKGNGYTF
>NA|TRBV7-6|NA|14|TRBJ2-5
TGTGCCAGCAGCTCAACGGCGCAGTTAGAGACCCAGTACTTC
CASSSTAQLETQYF
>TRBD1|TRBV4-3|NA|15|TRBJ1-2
TGCGCCAGCAGCCAAAGAGGACAGGGGAACTATGGCTACACCTTC
CASSQRGQGNYGYTF
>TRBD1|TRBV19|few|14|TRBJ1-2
TGTGCCAGTAAACAGACAGGGGGGAGGGATGGCTACACCTTC
CASKQTGGRDGYTF
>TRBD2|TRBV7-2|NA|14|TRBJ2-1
TGTGCCAGCAGCAATCGGACTAGATGGAATGAGCAGTTCTTC
CASSNRTRWNEQFF
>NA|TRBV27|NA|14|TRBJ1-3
TGTGCCAGCCGGGGTGGGGGCATTAGAAACACCATATATTTT
CASRGGGIRNTIYF
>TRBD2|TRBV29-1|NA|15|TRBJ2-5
TGCAGCGTCCGCGGGACTAGCGGGAGGGAAGAGACCCAGTACTTC
CSVRGTSGREETQYF
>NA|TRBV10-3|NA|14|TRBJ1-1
TGTGCCATCAGTGAACGGGAGATGAACACTGAAGCTTTCTTT
CAISEREMNTEAFF
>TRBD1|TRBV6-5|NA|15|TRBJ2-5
TGTGCCAGCAGTTACCAGGACAGGGGTGTGGGTCCCCAGTACTTC
CASSYQDRGVGPQYF
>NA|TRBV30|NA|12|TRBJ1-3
TGTGCCTGGAGTGTAAGCGGAAACACCATATATTTT
CAWSVSGNTIYF
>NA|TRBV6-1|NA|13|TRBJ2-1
TGTGCCAGCAGTGTGGCACTCCCGGATGAGCAGTTCTTC
CASSVALPDEQFF
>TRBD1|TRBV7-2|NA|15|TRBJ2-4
TGTGCCAGCAGCTCCCGGACAGGACTGACGAACATTCAGTACTTC
CASSSRTGLTNIQYF
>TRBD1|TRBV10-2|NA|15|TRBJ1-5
TGCGCCAGCAGTTCGACAGGGGAGTTAATGAAGCCCCAGCATTTT
CASSSTGELMKPQHF
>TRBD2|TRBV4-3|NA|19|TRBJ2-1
TGCGCCAGCAGCCAAGAAGAAGCGGGGGTCTTTAGCTCCTACAATGAGCAGTTCTTC
CASSQEEAGVFSSYNEQFF
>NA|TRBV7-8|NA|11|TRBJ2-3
TGTGCCAGCAGCTTGACAGATACGCAGTATTTT
CASSLTDTQYF
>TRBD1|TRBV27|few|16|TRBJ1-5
TGTGCCAGCAGTTTCGTCGGGACAGGGGGCAATCAGCCCCAGCATTTT
CASSFVGTGGNQPQHF
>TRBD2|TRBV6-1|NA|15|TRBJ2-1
TGTGCCAGCAGCGAAGCGGGAGATGGTTTGGATGAGCAGTTCTTC
CASSEAGDGLDEQFF
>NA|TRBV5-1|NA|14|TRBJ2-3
TGCGCCAGCACACAGGGGGGGGCCACAGATACGCAGTATTTT
CASTQGGATDTQYF
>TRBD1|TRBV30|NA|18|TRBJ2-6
TGTGCCTGGAGTGTGGGACAGGGGATTTACTCTGGGGCCAACGTCCTGACTTTC
CAWSVGQGIYSGANVLTF
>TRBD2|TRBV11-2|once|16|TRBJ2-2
TGTGCCAGCAGCTTTCGGATCTCGGGGGGTACCGGGGAGCTGTTTTTT
CASSFRISGGTGELFF
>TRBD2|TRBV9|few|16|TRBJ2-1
TGTGCCAGCAGCGTAGCCGGGAGGGCGGCCTACAATGAGCAGTTCTTC
CASSVAGRAAYNEQFF
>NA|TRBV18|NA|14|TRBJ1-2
TGTGCCAGCTCACCACAGTATAGGAACTATGGCTACACCTTC
CASSPQYRNYGYTF
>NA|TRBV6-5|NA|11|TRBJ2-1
TGTGCCAGCAGTTACGGGCAGGTGAAGTTCTTC
CASSYGQVKFF
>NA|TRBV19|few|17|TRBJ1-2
TGTGCCAGTAGTTGGGGTGTGCCCTCAATGCTATACTATGGCTACACCTTC
CASSWGVPSMLYYGYTF
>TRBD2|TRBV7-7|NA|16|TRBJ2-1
TGTGCTAGCAGCTTACTTTTCGGCGGGGGGGCAAATGAGCAGTTCTTC
CASSLLFGGGANEQFF
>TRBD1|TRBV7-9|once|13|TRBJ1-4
TGTGCCAGCAGCACGGGGACAGCAGAAAAACTGTTTTTT
CASSTGTAEKLFF
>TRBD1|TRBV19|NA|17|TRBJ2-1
TGTGCCAGTAGTATAGTGGGGACAGGGAGGACCTACAATGAGCAGTTCTTC
CASSIVGTGRTYNEQFF
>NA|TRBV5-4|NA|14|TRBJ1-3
TGTGCCAGCAGCTTGGACCTTACTGGAAACACCATATATTTT
CASSLDLTGNTIYF
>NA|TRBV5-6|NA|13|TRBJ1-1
TGTGCCAGCAGCTTAAGGGGGTGGACTGAAGCTTTCTTT
CASSLRGWTEAFF
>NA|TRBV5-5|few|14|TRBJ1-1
TGTGCCAGCAGCCAAGGACAAACGAACACTGAAGCTTTCTTT
CASSQGQTNTEAFF
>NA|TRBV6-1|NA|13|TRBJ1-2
TGTGCCAGCAGTGCTCTGGGGGAGGGTGGCTACACCTTC
CASSALGEGGYTF
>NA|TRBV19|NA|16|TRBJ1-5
TGTGCCAGTAGTATTTTAGCCGGGGATTCCAATCAGCCCCAGCATTTT
CASSILAGDSNQPQHF
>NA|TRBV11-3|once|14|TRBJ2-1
TGTGCCAGCAGCTCCACGCGTCTGGGGCATGAGCAGTTCTTC
CASSSTRLGHEQFF
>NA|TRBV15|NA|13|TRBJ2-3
TGTGCCACCAGCAGGGGACCCACAGATACGCAGTATTTT
CATSRGPTDTQYF
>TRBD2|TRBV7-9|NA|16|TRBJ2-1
TGTGCCAGCAGCTTTACCACGGGACTAGAGGGCAATGAGCAGTTCTTC
CASSFTTGLEGNEQFF
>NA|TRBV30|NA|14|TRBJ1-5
TGTGCCTGGAGTTACGATTATGGCAATCAGCCCCAGCATTTT
CAWSYDYGNQPQHF
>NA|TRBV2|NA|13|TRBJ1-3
TGTGCCAGCAGGCGGACTGCTGGAAACACCATATATTTT
CASRRTAGNTIYF
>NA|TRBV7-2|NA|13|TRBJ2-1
TGTGCCAGCAGCGAGGACGGATACAATGAGCAGTTCTTC
CASSEDGYNEQFF
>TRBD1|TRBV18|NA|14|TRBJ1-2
TGTGCCAGCTCACCGGACAGGGAGAACTATGGCTACACCTTC
CASSPDRENYGYTF
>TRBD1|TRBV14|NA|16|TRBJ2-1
TGTGCCAGCAGCCATTTTACCGGGACAGGGGAAAATGAGCAGTTCTTC
CASSHFTGTGENEQFF
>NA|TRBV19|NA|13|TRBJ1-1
TGTGCCAGTAGTAGTCAACTGAACACTGAAGCTTTCTTT
CASSSQLNTEAFF